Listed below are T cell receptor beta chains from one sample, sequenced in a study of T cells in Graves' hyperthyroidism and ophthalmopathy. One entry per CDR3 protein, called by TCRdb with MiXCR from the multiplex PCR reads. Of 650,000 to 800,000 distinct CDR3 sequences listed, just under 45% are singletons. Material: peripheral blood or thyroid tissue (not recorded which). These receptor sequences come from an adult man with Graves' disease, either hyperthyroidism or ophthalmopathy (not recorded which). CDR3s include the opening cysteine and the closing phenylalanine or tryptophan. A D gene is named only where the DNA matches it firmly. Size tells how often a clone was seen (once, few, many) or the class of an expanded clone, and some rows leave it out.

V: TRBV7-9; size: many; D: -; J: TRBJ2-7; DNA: TGTGCCAGCAGCTTACCGGGTGGTAGCGAGCAGTACTTC; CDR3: CASSLPGGSEQYF
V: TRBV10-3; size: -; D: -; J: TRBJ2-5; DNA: TGTGCCATCAGTGAGTCGACTAGTCAAGAGACCCAGTACTTC; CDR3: CAISESTSQETQYF
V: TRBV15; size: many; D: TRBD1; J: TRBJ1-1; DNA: TGTGCCACCAGCAGTGGGGACAGAATTAACACTGAAGCTTTCTTT; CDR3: CATSSGDRINTEAFF
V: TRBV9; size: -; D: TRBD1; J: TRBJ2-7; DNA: TGTGCCAGCAGCGTTGGGACAGGGTTGTACGAGCAGTACTTC; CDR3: CASSVGTGLYEQYF
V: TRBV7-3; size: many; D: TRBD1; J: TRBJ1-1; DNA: TGTGCCAGCAGCTTGACAGGGCAGACTGAAGCTTTCTTT; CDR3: CASSLTGQTEAFF
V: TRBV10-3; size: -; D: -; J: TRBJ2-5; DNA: TGTGCCATCAGATTGGAAGAGACCCAGTACTTC; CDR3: CAIRLEETQYF
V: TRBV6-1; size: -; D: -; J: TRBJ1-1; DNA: TGTGCCAGTGAGTATTGGGGTGAAGCTTTCTTT; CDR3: CASEYWGEAFF
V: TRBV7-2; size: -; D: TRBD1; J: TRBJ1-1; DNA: TGTGCCAGCAACAGGGGTATGAACTCTGAAGCTTTCTTT; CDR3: CASNRGMNSEAFF
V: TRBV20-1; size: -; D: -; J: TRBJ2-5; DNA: TGCAGTGCCCCACTTCAAGGACCACAGGGGACCCAGTACTTC; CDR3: CSAPLQGPQGTQYF
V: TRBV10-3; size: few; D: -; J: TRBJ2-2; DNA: TGTGCCATCAGGACAGGTTCCGGGGAGCTGTTTTTT; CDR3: CAIRTGSGELFF
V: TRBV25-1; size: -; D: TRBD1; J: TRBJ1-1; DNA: TGTGCCAGCAGTGCGGGACAGAAAAGCCTCACTGAAGCTTTCTTT; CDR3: CASSAGQKSLTEAFF
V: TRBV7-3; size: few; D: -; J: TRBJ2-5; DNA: TGTGCCAGCAGCCAAGAGGGAGGATCGGGAGAGACCCAGTACTTC; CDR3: CASSQEGGSGETQYF
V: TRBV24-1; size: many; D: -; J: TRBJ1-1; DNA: TGTGCCACTAATGGTTGGGGGGACACTGAAGCTTTCTTT; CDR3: CATNGWGDTEAFF
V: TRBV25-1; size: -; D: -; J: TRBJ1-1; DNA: TGTGCCAGCAGTGGAGGGGTTACTGAAGCTTTCTTT; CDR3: CASSGGVTEAFF
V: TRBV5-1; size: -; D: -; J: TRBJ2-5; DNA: TGCGCCAGCAGCCGCGGCCCGGGACAGACCCAGTACTTC; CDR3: CASSRGPGQTQYF
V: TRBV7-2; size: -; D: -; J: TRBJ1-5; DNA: TGTGCCAGCAGCTTAAACGGGGTGAGCAATCAGCCCCAGCATTTT; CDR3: CASSLNGVSNQPQHF
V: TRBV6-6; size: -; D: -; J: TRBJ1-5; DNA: TGTGCCAGCAGAGAGTTTCAGCCCCAGCATTTT; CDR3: CASREFQPQHF
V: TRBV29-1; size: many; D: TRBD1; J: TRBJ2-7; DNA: TGCAGCGTTGAACCGACAGGGTCATTCACCTACGAGCAGTACTTC; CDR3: CSVEPTGSFTYEQYF
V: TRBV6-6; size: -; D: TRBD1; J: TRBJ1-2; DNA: TGTGCCAGCATTAAACAGGGGGATGGCTACACCTTC; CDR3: CASIKQGDGYTF
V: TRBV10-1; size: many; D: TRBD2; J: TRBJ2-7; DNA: TGCGCCAGCAGTGATCGTGGGACTAGCAACGAGCAGTACTTC; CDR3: CASSDRGTSNEQYF
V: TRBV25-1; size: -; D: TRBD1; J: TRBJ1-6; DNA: TGTGCCAGCCAGGGGGCGGATTCACCCCTCCACTTT; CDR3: CASQGADSPLHF
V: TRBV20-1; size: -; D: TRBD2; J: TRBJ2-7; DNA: TGCAGTGCTAGAGGAAGGGGCGGGGGTACCTACTATTACGAGCAGTACTTC; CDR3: CSARGRGGGTYYYEQYF
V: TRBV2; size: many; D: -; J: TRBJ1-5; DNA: TGTGCCAGCAGTGCAGCGGATACTATCAATCAGCCCCAGCATTTT; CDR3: CASSAADTINQPQHF
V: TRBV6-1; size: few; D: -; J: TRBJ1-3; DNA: TGTGCCAGCAGTTACCGTACGACAGGAATAGGAAACACCATATATTTT; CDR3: CASSYRTTGIGNTIYF
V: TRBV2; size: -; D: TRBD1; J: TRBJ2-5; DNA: TGTGCCAGCAGTAGGACAGGGGGATTGGAAAGGGAGACCCAGTACTTC; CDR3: CASSRTGGLERETQYF
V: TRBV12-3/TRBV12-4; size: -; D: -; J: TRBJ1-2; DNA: TGTGCCAGCAGTTTAAGGACAGCCCCGAAATTC; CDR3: CASSLRTAPKF
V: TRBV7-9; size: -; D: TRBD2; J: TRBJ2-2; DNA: TGTGCCAGCAGCTCGACTAGCGGGAGTTCCGGCACCGGGGAGCTGTTTTTT; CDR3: CASSSTSGSSGTGELFF
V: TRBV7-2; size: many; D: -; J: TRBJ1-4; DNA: TGTGCCAGCAGCCAGACTGAGGGAGAAAAACTGTTTTTT; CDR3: CASSQTEGEKLFF
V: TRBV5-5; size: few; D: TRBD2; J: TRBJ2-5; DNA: TGCGCCAGCAGCTTGCGGGGGGCCGGCGGTGAGACCCAGTACTTC; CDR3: CASSLRGAGGETQYF